The source of this TCR beta chain is a study of blood T cell repertoires in COVID-19. Study background: Material from acute and convalescent COVID-19 was sourced from the United States, Italy and Spain. The analysed material was cDNA or gDNA that came from T cells, B-cell-depleted T cells, or PBMCs.

Assay: immunoSEQ multiplex PCR; the TCRdb copy retains only in-frame clones and omits some. The sample includes approximately 240,000 clones, around 83% of them seen just once. This clonotype was obtained from a woman aged 40-49 years who had recovered from COVID-19. The specimen sequenced was peripheral blood.

In DNA form, the CDR3 reads TGTGCCAGCAGTTATGGGAGGGGAATGGTAACCGGGGAGCTGTTTTTT. This sequence encodes CASSYGRGMVTGELFF. V and J are TRBV6-5 and TRBJ2-2; 7 bases agree with TRBD2. Trimming at V came to 3 bases and at J to 5 bases, leaving 9 bases not matched to a gene. The CDR3 covers 16 residues. Germline V gives CDR1 MNHEY, CDR2 SVGAGI.